The 12 T cell receptor beta chains in this list originate from one sample, sequenced in a study of T cells in Graves' hyperthyroidism and ophthalmopathy. TCR beta CDR3 sequences were amplified from RNA transcripts. RT-PCR in the first round (using the HTBI primer set) targeted the TCR CDR3. TCRdb itself ran the multiplex PCR reads through MiXCR, one entry per CDR3 protein. The data contain 650,000 to 700,000 distinct CDR3 sequences, about 18% of them singletons. Sequencing was done on a sample of blood. The receptors were gathered from a man in his fifties or sixties with Graves' hyperthyroidism.

About this clonotype: The junction departs from germline at one end; a sequencing error may be responsible. This chain links TRBV27 with TRBJ1-6; 8 nucleotides agree with TRBD1. The CDR3 runs to 13 residues. Germline CDR1 is MNHEY and CDR2 is SMNVEV (reference sequence). The CDR3 protein is CACRVDRGSPLHF. The DNA for the CDR3 is TGTGCCTGCAGGGTCGACAGGGGATCACCCCTCCACTTT.

This clonotype was picked up a small number of times. The V call is TRBV6-2 or TRBV6-3, the J call TRBJ1-3; 7 positions match TRBD1. V was pared by 2 bases and J by 3 bases, with 1 base of the junction left unmatched. This CDR3 has 14 amino acids. The germline CDR1 and CDR2 sequences are MNHEY and SVGEGT. This chain's CDR3 is CASSYGTDGNTIYF. As DNA, the CDR3 is TGTGCCAGCAGTTACGGGACAGATGGAAACACCATATATTTT.

This clonotype was recorded many times. J is TRBJ2-7 and V is TRBV6-5, with 9 bases fitting TRBD2. The CDR3 length is 16 residues. Trimming took 0 bases from V and 2 from J; bases not matched to a gene: 5. Germline CDR1 and CDR2: MNHEY and SVGAGI. CDR3 in DNA: TGTGCCAGCAGTTACTCCAGCGGGAGGAGTACCTACGAGCAGTACTTC. Residues: CASSYSSGRSTYEQYF.

This clonotype was seen more than once but under ten times. The chain joins TRBV19 to TRBJ1-6; no clear D gene. V dropped 6 bases and J dropped 14 bases, with 17 bases sitting between them. Germline-derived CDR1 and CDR2 are LNHDA and SQIVND (reference sequence). The CDR3 length is 13 residues. Written as DNA, the CDR3 is TGTGCCAGTAGCGACATCGACGGAGTGGCCCTCCACTTT. It codes for CASSDIDGVALHF.

This sequence joins TRBV2 and TRBJ1-3, with TRBD1 identical over 8 bases. The V gene's germline CDR1 is SNHLY and CDR2 FYNNEI. This CDR3 spans 14 amino acids. Trimming took 6 bases from V and 2 from J; bases not matched to a gene: 3. The CDR3 loop is CASRTGAPGNTIYF. The CDR3 bases are TGTGCCAGCAGGACAGGGGCGCCTGGAAACACCATATATTTT.

This clonotype was found many times. The chain has TRBV3-1 and TRBJ2-7; D not resolved. The CDR3 has 11 amino acids. V lost 4 bases and J 7 bases, leaving 8 bases between the germline ends. The germline V gene encodes CDR1 LGHDT and CDR2 YNNKEL (reference sequence). CDR3 in DNA: TGTGCCAGCAGCCGTGTGGGGGAGCAGTACTTC. Amino acids: CASSRVGEQYF.

In its sample, this clonotype was seen many times. The chain has TRBV2 and TRBJ1-2; D not certain. Germline assignment: CDR1 SNHLY and CDR2 FYNNEI. CDR3 length equals 14 residues. The V end lost 5 bases, the J end lost 6 bases, and 16 bases lay between the germline ends. This CDR3 reads CASSIVRNQHGYTF. The CDR3 DNA reads TGTGCCAGCAGTATCGTCCGTAACCAGCATGGCTACACCTTC.

J is TRBJ2-2 and V is TRBV24-1; the D gene is possibly TRBD2 (6 bases). Germline V gene sequence: CDR1 KGHDR, CDR2 SFDVKD. Trimming shortened V by 4 bases and J by 7 bases, and 12 bases separated the two germline ends. CDR3 length equals 14 residues. In nucleotides, the CDR3 is TGTGCCACCAGTGAGAATTACGGGGGCGGGGAGCTGTTTTTT. Its translation is CATSENYGGGELFF.

As concerns this clonotype: This sequence may be a read error, since a much larger clone differs from it by one base. V gene TRBV20-1 combines with J gene TRBJ2-1; 7 bases fit TRBD2. Germline lookup yields CDR1 DFQATT and CDR2 SNEGSKA (reference sequence). The CDR3 spans 15 residues. Losses at the gene ends were 5 bases for V and 6 bases for J; bases not matched to a gene: 13. CDR3 sequence reads: CSAQPSSGPTNEQFF. In nucleotides, the CDR3 is TGCAGTGCTCAACCTTCTAGCGGACCAACCAATGAGCAGTTCTTC.

The sample holds a few counts of this clonotype. V usage is TRBV6-1 and J usage is TRBJ2-5; tentative D call: TRBD1 (6 bases). V was trimmed by 5 bases and J by 2 bases, leaving 12 bases between them. This CDR3 is 14 amino acids long. The germline CDR1 and CDR2 sequences are MNHNS and SASEGT. CDR3: CASSQQGSQETQYF. CDR3 coding DNA: TGTGCCAGCAGTCAACAGGGCTCACAAGAGACCCAGTACTTC.

This clonotype was counted a few times. This rearrangement joins TRBV28 to TRBJ2-3; D uncertain. The V gene lost 2 bases and the J gene lost 2 bases, with 11 bases spanning the gap. The CDR3 covers 15 residues. Germline lookup yields CDR1 MDHEN and CDR2 SYDVKM. The CDR3, as DNA: TGTGCCAGCAGTTTAATGGGTGCTTCCACAGATACGCAGTATTTT. As protein: CASSLMGASTDTQYF.

This clonotype has a handful of counts. This rearrangement joins TRBV6-2 or TRBV6-3 to TRBJ2-3; D might be TRBD2 (6 bases). CDR1 is MNHEY and CDR2 is SVGEGT in the germline V gene. Trimming pared 2 bases from V and 8 bases from J, leaving 17 bases between. This CDR3 region has 15 residues. Here the CDR3 reads CASSYRDRETATQYF. CDR3 in DNA: TGTGCCAGCAGTTACAGGGACCGGGAGACGGCTACGCAGTATTTT.